This TCR beta chain was found in a study of T cells expressing NK-cell markers. This CDR3 contains 14 residues. Germline loops: CDR1 LGHNT, CDR2 FRNRAP. The cDNA for TCR beta came from 5'RACE template switching with UMIs. TCRdb reprocessed the 5' RACE reads and stores each CDR3 protein as one record, lacking DNA. This sample's table reports some 340,000 distinct CDR3 sequences. V is TRBV12-5 and J is TRBJ1-2. The TCR sequence derives from a man aged 18-69 years in good health. Sequences were obtained from blood T cells: a sorted CD56 or NKG2C T cell subset, CD4+ or CD8+ T cells, or bulk PBMC T cells (not recorded which). The CDR3: CASGLDGYNYGYTF.